The 21 T cell receptor beta chains below all came from one sample that was sequenced in a study of cytomegalovirus exposure and HLA in healthy donors. The PCR was carried out with 60 Vbeta primers and 13 Jbeta primers. Measured with immunoSEQ multiplex PCR; TCRdb has only the in-frame clones, and not every one. The sample lists more than 150,000 clones; 65% to 85% were seen once. Sequencing was carried out using PBMCs. Source of these receptors: a man in his forties or fifties in good health and CMV-seronegative.

The chain recombines TRBV5-5 with TRBJ2-5, with D possibly TRBD1 on 6 matching bases. V lost 4 bases and J 4 bases, leaving 11 bases between the germline ends. Germline CDR1 SGHKS, CDR2 YYEKEE (reference sequence). The CDR3 is made up of 13 amino acids. The CDR3 loop reads CASSPTGRETQYF. The CDR3 region has the DNA TGTGCCAGCAGCCCTACAGGGAGAGAGACCCAGTACTTC. Together with reference TRBV5-5 and TRBJ2-5, the CDR3 gives the full variable domain: DAGVTQSPTHLIKTRGQQVTLRCSPISGHKSVSWYQQVLGQGPQFIFQYYEKEERGRGNFPDRFSARQFPNYSSELNVNALLLGDSALYLCASSPTGRETQYFGPGTRLLVL.

In its sample, this clone was seen a few times. The J gene is TRBJ2-7, the V gene TRBV6-1, with 12 bases matching TRBD2. Losses at the gene ends were 5 bases for V and 2 bases for J; bases not matched to a gene: 4. CDR1 and CDR2 (germline): MNHNS, SASEGT. CDR3 length: 15 amino acids. This CDR3 is CASSTLAGGAYEQYF. DNA of the CDR3: TGTGCCAGCAGTACTCTAGCGGGGGGGGCCTACGAGCAGTACTTC.

The CDR3 DNA follows: TGTGCCAGCAGCTTGATTGGGCAGGGGCTACATCAGCCCCAGCATTTT. Translated, it gives CASSLIGQGLHQPQHF. The chain employs TRBV11-2 and TRBJ1-5; D might be TRBD1 (6 bases). V lost 3 bases, J lost 5 bases, and 17 bases lay in between. CDR1 SGHAT and CDR2 FQNNGV come from the germline V gene. The CDR3 extends over 16 amino acids. The entire variable domain, with the rest obtained from reference TRBV11-2 and TRBJ1-5, is as follows: EAGVAQSPRYKIIEKRQSVAFWCNPISGHATLYWYQQILGQGPKLLIQFQNNGVVDDSQLPKDRFSAERLKGVDSTLKIQPAKLEDSAVYLCASSLIGQGLHQPQHFGDGTRLSIL.

J is TRBJ1-2 and V is TRBV5-1, with D unclear. The V gene lost 0 bases and the J gene lost 5 bases, with 14 bases spanning the gap. The V gene's germline CDR1 is SGHRS and CDR2 YFSETQ. There are 15 residues in the CDR3. CDR3 nucleotides: TGCGCCAGCAGCTTGGTTAGTCACGCGGTTTATGGCTACACCTTC. Translating it yields CASSLVSHAVYGYTF.

The V gene is TRBV19, the J gene TRBJ1-2; 7 bases fit TRBD1. The CDR3 length is 15 residues. Trimming at V came to 2 bases and at J to 0 bases, leaving 3 bases not matched to a gene. Germline V lookup: CDR1 LNHDA, CDR2 SQIVND (reference sequence). This chain's CDR3 is CASSIRGPSNYGYTF. In nucleotides, the CDR3 is TGTGCCAGTAGTATAAGGGGGCCTTCTAACTATGGCTACACCTTC.

The chain has TRBV9 and TRBJ1-4, with 9 positions matching TRBD1. The CDR3 sequence is 14 residues long. V lost 4 bases and J lost 5; bases outside the gene matches: 3. Germline assignment: CDR1 SGDLS and CDR2 YYNGEE. The CDR3 DNA follows: TGTGCCAGCAGCAAAGGGACAGGGAATGAAAAACTGTTTTTT. It encodes CASSKGTGNEKLFF. Filled out from reference TRBV9 and TRBJ1-4, the complete variable domain reads DSGVTQTPKHLITATGQRVTLRCSPRSGDLSVYWYQQSLDQGLQFLIQYYNGEERAKGNILERFSAQQFPDLHSELNLSSLELGDSALYFCASSKGTGNEKLFFGSGTQLSVL.

In DNA, the CDR3 is TGCGCCAGCAGCTTGTTTAGGGGTGAAGACGAAAAACTGTTTTTT. Encoded protein: CASSLFRGEDEKLFF. This rearrangement joins TRBV5-1 to TRBJ1-4; D may be TRBD1 (5 bases). V was pared by 1 base and J by 8 bases, with 15 bases between. The CDR3 totals 15 residues. The germline V gene has CDR1 SGHRS and CDR2 YFSETQ.

This sequence joins TRBV14 and TRBJ1-1; 9 positions match TRBD1. The CDR3 is 14 residues long. Germline loops: CDR1 SGHDN, CDR2 FVKESK. Germline trimming cut 3 bases from V and 8 bases from J; bases unmatched to any gene: 7. The CDR3 here is CASSQWTGVPEAFF. Written as DNA, the CDR3 is TGTGCCAGCAGCCAGTGGACAGGGGTTCCCGAAGCTTTCTTT.

In its sample, this clone was seen a few times. V is TRBV29-1 and J is TRBJ2-1; a possible D gene is TRBD1 (5 bases). V was pared by 7 bases and J by 7 bases, with 14 bases between. This CDR3 spans 12 amino acids. Germline values: CDR1 SQVTM, CDR2 ANQGSEA. In DNA form, the CDR3 reads TGCAGCGCTGAGCAGGGCGGAAATGAGCAGTTCTTC. Translated, it gives CSAEQGGNEQFF.

This clone was found once. The chain employs TRBV19 and TRBJ1-2; D is unclear. The CDR3 runs to 12 residues. Germline V CDR1 and CDR2: LNHDA, SQIVND (reference sequence). V was cut by 7 bases and J by 4 bases, with 10 bases left in between. The CDR3 DNA reads as TGTGCCAGTACAGAACAGTCCTATGGCTACACCTTC. It yields the protein CASTEQSYGYTF.

Regarding this clone: This sample includes further DNA sequences coding for the same CDR3. The chain has TRBV30 and TRBJ1-3; the match to TRBD1 covers 11 bases. Germline V gene data show CDR1 as GTSNPN and CDR2 as SVGIG (reference sequence). This CDR3 is 13 amino acids long. V shed 5 bases, J shed 8 bases, and the junction held 5 bases outside the gene matches. CDR3 in amino acids: CAWGGQGAHTIYF. In DNA form, the CDR3 reads TGTGCCTGGGGAGGACAGGGGGCACACACCATATATTTT.

The J gene is TRBJ2-2, the V gene TRBV19, with no clear D. Per germline, CDR1 LNHDA and CDR2 SQIVND (reference sequence). V lost 4 bases and J 0 bases, leaving 9 bases between the germline ends. The CDR3 consists of 15 residues. The CDR3 nucleotides read TGTGCCAGTAGTACCTGGGCCTCGAACACCGGGGAGCTGTTTTTT. This codes for CASSTWASNTGELFF.

This rearrangement joins TRBV4-3 to TRBJ2-1; 9 positions agree with TRBD1. Trimming at V came to 6 bases and at J to 4 bases, leaving 1 base not matched to a gene. The germline V gene encodes CDR1 LGHNA and CDR2 YSLEER. This CDR3 spans 13 amino acids. CDR3 region: CASSGTGYNEQFF. The DNA for the CDR3 is TGCGCCAGCAGTGGGACAGGGTACAATGAGCAGTTCTTC.

Only one count was recorded for this clone. V gene TRBV19 combines with J gene TRBJ2-7; D is perhaps TRBD1 (5 bases). Trimming pared 5 bases from V and 2 bases from J, leaving 10 bases between. Germline CDR1 and CDR2: LNHDA and SQIVND (reference sequence). This CDR3 spans 13 amino acids. CDR3 residues: CASSSDTTYEQYF. For the CDR3, the DNA is TGTGCCAGTAGTTCGGACACCACCTACGAGCAGTACTTC. Looking up the rest from reference TRBV19 and TRBJ2-7 gives the full variable domain: DGGITQSPKYLFRKEGQNVTLSCEQNLNHDAMYWYRQDPGQGLRLIYYSQIVNDFQKGDIAEGYSVSREKKESFPLTVTSAQKNPTAFYLCASSSDTTYEQYFGPGTRLTVT.

The chain is built from TRBV9 and TRBJ1-6; D not resolved. The CDR3 spans 14 residues. Trimming removed 7 bases at V and 4 bases at J, with 12 bases between. CDR1 SGDLS and CDR2 YYNGEE come from the germline V gene. In DNA form, the CDR3 reads TGTGCCAGCGGAGATGCGATTTATAATTCACCCCTCCACTTT. This sequence encodes CASGDAIYNSPLHF.

The rearrangement joins TRBV7-2 to TRBJ1-3; 9 nucleotides match TRBD1. V gave up 0 bases and J gave up 1 base; unmatched junction bases: 7. This CDR3 is built from 18 residues. Germline V gives CDR1 SGHTA, CDR2 FQGNSA. The CDR3 DNA is TGTGCCAGCAGCTTAGCGCTACAGGGGGCGGTTTCTGGAAACACCATATATTTT. Protein product: CASSLALQGAVSGNTIYF.

J is TRBJ1-1 and V is TRBV4-3, with D maybe TRBD1 (6 bases). This CDR3 is 14 amino acids long. Per the germline V gene, CDR1 is LGHNA and CDR2 is YSLEER. Trimming took off 1 base at V and 3 bases at J, with 9 bases between the two ends. The DNA of the CDR3 is TGCGCCAGCAGCCAAGTTTACAGGGACACTGAAGCTTTCTTT. Translation: CASSQVYRDTEAFF.

This sequence joins TRBV5-1 and TRBJ2-2; a possible D gene is TRBD2 (5 bases). With 0 bases removed from V and 8 bases from J, the gap between germline ends came to 14 bases. Germline V gene lookup returns CDR1 SGHRS and CDR2 YFSETQ. The CDR3 consists of 15 residues. CDR3 region: CASSLVRRTGGELFF. CDR3 sequence (DNA): TGCGCCAGCAGCTTGGTCCGCCGAACGGGGGGGGAGCTGTTTTTT.

The CDR3 DNA follows: TGCGCCAGCAGAGCTGGGACTTACACTGAAGCTTTCTTT. As protein: CASRAGTYTEAFF. V and J are TRBV5-1 and TRBJ1-1, with D maybe TRBD1 (5 bases). Germline assignment: CDR1 SGHRS and CDR2 YFSETQ. The V gene lost 5 bases and the J gene lost 3 bases, with 11 bases spanning the gap. This CDR3 is built from 13 residues.

The J gene is TRBJ1-3, the V gene TRBV13, with D perhaps TRBD1 (5 bases). The CDR3 contains 14 residues. Germline CDR1 is PRHDT and CDR2 is FYEKMQ (reference sequence). The germline V and J ends were trimmed by 8 bases and 3 bases, with 14 bases remaining between them. CDR3 protein: CASSRGSSGNTIYF. Written as DNA, the CDR3 is TGTGCCAGCTCCCGGGGGTCGAGTGGAAACACCATATATTTT. Drawing the rest from reference TRBV13 and TRBJ1-3, the complete variable domain is AAGVIQSPRHLIKEKRETATLKCYPIPRHDTVYWYQQGPGQDPQFLISFYEKMQSDKGSIPDRFSAQQFSDYHSELNMSSLELGDSALYFCASSRGSSGNTIYFGEGSWLTVV.

The rearrangement uses TRBV7-9 and TRBJ2-2; weak D call: TRBD1 (5 bases). The CDR3 is made up of 16 amino acids. Germline assignment: CDR1 SEHNR and CDR2 FQNEAQ (reference sequence). The V end was cut by 0 bases, the J end by 5 bases, with 13 bases between. The CDR3 loop reads CASSLAQGAGTGELFF. The CDR3 DNA follows: TGTGCCAGCAGCTTAGCGCAGGGCGCTGGGACCGGGGAGCTGTTTTTT.